The entry that follows covers one TCR beta chain sequence. Its target is not known. This sample was included in a study of radiation and T cells in renal cell carcinoma. Study context: Nephrectomy followed 15 Gy stereotactic body radiation by 4 weeks.

Study-level results: Top tumor clonotypes rose in blood 2 weeks post-radiation, then contracted. Without pretreatment biopsies, baseline tumor clonotype presence was undetermined.

The data were produced by immunoSEQ multiplex PCR, yet TCRdb's version contains in-frame clones alone and is incomplete. The profile shows around 160,000 clones, approximately 90% of them singletons. The CDR3 consists of 15 residues. With 5 bases clipped from V and 5 bases from J, the junction kept 5 bases outside the gene matches. Per the germline V gene, CDR1 is SGHTA and CDR2 is FQGNSA. Time point specified: baseline pretreatment blood. Sample treatment: 15 Gy SBRT to primary tumor, nephrectomy 4 weeks later. The patient's renal cell carcinoma had clear cell pathology. The chain is built from TRBV7-2 and TRBJ2-2, with 10 nucleotides matching TRBD2. The material sequenced was blood, taken from a patient whose treatment included radiotherapy and nephrectomy. The TCR sequence derives from a woman in her seventies with renal cell carcinoma. The CDR3 DNA sequence: TGTGCCAGCAGCCCTAGCGGGGGTCCTACCGGGGAGCTGTTTTTT. Amino acid sequence: CASSPSGGPTGELFF.